The rows below give T cell receptor beta chains drawn from one sample of a study of T cell repertoires in cytomegalovirus infection. TCRdb used MiXCR to reprocess the reads, holding one entry per CDR3 protein. This sample has over 250,000 distinct CDR3 sequences, with about 25% found just once. Sequenced: PBMCs. The receptor set was obtained from a human donor in good health (CMV status not recorded). Some clones in this sample may be carry-over from other donors' samples. Both conserved end residues are trimmed from each CDR3.

V	CDR3
TRBV28	ASSLSARDFDEQY
TRBV2	ASSEAFGTDYTDTQY
TRBV18	ASSPTGTPVGNSPLH
TRBV19	ASSIGAGGYT
TRBV7-2	ASSLEGQYYEQY
TRBV11-2	ASSLNLGAETQY
TRBV29-1	SVRDRGRGGYT
TRBV29-1	SVRNRDSYNEQF
TRBV7-2	ASSPPSQREVNEQF
TRBV6-6	ASSPGEYDGYT
TRBV7-2	ASSLEGFSEQF
TRBV29-1	SVAGTEAGVREQY
TRBV7-2	ASSPHRRENPRHEQF
TRBV14	ASSQGWTGGSSGNTIY
TRBV4-1	ASSQEEGGDEKLF
TRBV14	ASSQTDGFRPLH
TRBV15	ATSRAGTGGHEQF